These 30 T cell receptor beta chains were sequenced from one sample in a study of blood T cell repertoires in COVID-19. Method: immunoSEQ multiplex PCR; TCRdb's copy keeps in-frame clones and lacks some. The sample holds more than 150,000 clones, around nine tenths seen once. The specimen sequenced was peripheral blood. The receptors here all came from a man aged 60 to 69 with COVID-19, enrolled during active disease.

The DNA of the CDR3 is TGTGCCAGCAGCCTCGGACAGGGGGGACCCTACGAGCAGTACTTC. Translation: CASSLGQGGPYEQYF. This chain uses TRBV7-8 with TRBJ2-7; 10 bases are a match to TRBD1. The CDR3 runs 15 residues. From germline, CDR1 is SGHVS and CDR2 FQNEAQ. V lost 5 bases, J lost 2 bases, and 6 bases stayed unmatched.

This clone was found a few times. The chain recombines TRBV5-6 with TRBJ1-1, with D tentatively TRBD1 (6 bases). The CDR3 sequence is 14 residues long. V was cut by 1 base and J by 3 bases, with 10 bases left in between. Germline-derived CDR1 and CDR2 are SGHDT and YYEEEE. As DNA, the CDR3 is TGTGCCAGCAGCTTGAGGGGGTTCGACACTGAAGCTTTCTTT. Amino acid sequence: CASSLRGFDTEAFF.

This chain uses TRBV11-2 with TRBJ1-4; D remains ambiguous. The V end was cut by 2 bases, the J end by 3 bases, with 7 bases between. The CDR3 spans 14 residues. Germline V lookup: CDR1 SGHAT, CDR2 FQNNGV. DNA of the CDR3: TGTGCCAGCAGCTTAATACGGTCTAATGAAAAACTGTTTTTT. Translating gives CASSLIRSNEKLFF.

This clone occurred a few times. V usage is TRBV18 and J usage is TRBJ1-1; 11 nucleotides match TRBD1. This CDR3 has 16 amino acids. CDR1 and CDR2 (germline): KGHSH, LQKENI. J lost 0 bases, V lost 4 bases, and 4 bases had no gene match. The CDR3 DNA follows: TGTGCCAGCTCACGGACAGGGGGCGAGATGAACACTGAAGCTTTCTTT. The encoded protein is CASSRTGGEMNTEAFF.

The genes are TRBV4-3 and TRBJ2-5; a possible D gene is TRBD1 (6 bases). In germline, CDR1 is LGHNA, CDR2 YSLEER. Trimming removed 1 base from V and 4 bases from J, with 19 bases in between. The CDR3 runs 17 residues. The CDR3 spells CASSQVPGTTVPETQYF. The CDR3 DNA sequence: TGCGCCAGCAGCCAAGTTCCCGGGACAACCGTCCCAGAGACCCAGTACTTC.

The CDR3 sequence: CASSVSLTLESSEQFF. In DNA form, the CDR3 reads TGTGCCAGCAGCGTAAGCCTAACCCTAGAGAGCTCTGAGCAGTTCTTC. The chain joins TRBV7-2 to TRBJ2-1; D is undetermined. V dropped 5 bases and J dropped 9 bases, with 23 bases sitting between them. Germline CDR1 reads SGHTA; CDR2 reads FQGNSA. The length of the CDR3 is 16 residues.

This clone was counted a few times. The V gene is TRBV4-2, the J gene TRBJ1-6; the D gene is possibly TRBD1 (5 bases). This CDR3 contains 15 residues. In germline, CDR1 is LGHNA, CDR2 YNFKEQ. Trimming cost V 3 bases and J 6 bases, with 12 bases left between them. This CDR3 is CASSQEGDSNSPLHF. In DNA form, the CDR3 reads TGTGCCAGCAGCCAGGAGGGTGACAGTAATTCACCCCTCCACTTT.

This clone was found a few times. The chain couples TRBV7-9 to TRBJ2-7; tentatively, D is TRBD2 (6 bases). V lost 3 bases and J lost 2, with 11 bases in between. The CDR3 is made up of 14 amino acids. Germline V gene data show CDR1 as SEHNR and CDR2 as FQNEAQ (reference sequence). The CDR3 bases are TGTGCCAGCAGCTTCGGAGGGGCGGCCTACGAGCAGTACTTC. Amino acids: CASSFGGAAYEQYF.

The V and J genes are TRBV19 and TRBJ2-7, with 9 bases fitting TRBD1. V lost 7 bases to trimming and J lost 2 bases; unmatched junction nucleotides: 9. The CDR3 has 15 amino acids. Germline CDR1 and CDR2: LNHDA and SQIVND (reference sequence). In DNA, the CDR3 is TGTGCCAGTAAGGTGGGGGGACAGGGAACCTACGAGCAGTACTTC. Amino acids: CASKVGGQGTYEQYF.

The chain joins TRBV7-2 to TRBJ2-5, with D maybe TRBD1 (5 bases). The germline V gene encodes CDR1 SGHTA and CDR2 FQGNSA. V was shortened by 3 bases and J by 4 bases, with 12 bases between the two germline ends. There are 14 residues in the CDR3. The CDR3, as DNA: TGTGCCAGCAGCTTCACAGGCAGGGTAGAGACCCAGTACTTC. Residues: CASSFTGRVETQYF.

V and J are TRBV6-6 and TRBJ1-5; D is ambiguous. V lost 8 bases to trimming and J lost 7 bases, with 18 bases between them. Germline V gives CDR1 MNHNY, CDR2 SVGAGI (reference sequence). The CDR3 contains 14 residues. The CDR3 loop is CASLAGGGKQPQHF. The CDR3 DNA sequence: TGTGCCAGCCTCGCGGGAGGCGGGAAGCAGCCCCAGCATTTT.

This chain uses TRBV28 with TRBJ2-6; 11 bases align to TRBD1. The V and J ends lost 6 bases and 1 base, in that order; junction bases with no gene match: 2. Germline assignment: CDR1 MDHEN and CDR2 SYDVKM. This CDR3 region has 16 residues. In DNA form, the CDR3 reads TGTGCCAGCAGGGACAGGGGGCGATCTGGGGCCAACGTCCTGACTTTC. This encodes CASRDRGRSGANVLTF.

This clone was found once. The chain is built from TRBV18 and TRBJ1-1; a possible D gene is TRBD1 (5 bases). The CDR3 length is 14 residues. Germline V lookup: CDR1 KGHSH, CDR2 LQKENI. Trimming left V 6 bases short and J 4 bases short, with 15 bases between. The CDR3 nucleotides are TGTGCCAGCTCGCCTGACAGCCCTGGCACTGAAGCTTTCTTT. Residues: CASSPDSPGTEAFF.

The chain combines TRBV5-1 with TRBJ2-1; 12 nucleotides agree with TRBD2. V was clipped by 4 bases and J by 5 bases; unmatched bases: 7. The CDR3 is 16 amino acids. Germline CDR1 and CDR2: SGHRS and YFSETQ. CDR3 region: CASSPRTSGNNNEQFF. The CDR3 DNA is TGCGCCAGCAGCCCGAGGACTAGCGGGAACAACAATGAGCAGTTCTTC.

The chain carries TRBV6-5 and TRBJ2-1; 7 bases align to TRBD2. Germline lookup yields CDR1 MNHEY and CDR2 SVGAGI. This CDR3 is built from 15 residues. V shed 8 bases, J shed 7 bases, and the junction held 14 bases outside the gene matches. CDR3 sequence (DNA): TGTGCCAGCTACCCCGGGGGAGGGGATTCGAATGAGCAGTTCTTC. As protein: CASYPGGGDSNEQFF.

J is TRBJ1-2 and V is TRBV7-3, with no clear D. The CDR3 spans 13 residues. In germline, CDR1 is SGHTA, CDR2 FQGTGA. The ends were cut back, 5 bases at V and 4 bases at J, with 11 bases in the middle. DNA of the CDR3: TGTGCCAGCAGCCCCAATACAGTCTATGGCTACACCTTC. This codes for CASSPNTVYGYTF.

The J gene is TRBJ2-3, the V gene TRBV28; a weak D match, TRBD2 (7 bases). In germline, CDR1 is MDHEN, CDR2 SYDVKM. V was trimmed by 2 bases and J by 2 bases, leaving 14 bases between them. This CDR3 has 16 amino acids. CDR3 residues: CASSLTRGPNTDTQYF. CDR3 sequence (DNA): TGTGCCAGCAGTTTAACGCGGGGGCCTAACACAGATACGCAGTATTTT. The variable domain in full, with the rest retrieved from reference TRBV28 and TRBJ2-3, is DVKVTQSSRYLVKRTGEKVFLECVQDMDHENMFWYRQDPGLGLRLIYFSYDVKMKEKGDIPEGYSVSREKKERFSLILESASTNQTSMYLCASSLTRGPNTDTQYFGPGTRLTVL.

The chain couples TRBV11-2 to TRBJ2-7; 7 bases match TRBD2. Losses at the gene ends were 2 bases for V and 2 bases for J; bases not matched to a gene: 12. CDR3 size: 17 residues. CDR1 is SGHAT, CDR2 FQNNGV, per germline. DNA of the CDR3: TGTGCCAGCAGCTTATTGGGTTTGGCTAGCGGAGCCTACGAGCAGTACTTC. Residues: CASSLLGLASGAYEQYF.

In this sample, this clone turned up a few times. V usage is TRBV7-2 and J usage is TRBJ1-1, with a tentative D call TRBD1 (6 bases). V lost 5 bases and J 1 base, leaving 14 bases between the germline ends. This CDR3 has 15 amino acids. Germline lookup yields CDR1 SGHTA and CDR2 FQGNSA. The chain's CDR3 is CASSSRTVRNTEAFF. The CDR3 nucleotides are TGTGCCAGCAGCAGCAGGACAGTTCGGAACACTGAAGCTTTCTTT.

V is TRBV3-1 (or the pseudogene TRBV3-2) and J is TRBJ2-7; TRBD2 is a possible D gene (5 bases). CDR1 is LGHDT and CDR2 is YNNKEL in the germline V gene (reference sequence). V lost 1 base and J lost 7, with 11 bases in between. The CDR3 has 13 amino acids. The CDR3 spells CASSQVLGEEQYF. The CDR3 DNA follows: TGTGCCAGCAGCCAAGTCCTGGGAGAGGAGCAGTACTTC.

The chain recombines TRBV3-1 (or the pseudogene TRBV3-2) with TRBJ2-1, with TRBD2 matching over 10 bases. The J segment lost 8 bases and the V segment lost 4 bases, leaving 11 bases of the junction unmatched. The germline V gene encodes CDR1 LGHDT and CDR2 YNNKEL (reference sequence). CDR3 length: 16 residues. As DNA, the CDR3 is TGTGCCAGCAGCCGACGTCTAGCGGGAGATCGTCATGAGCAGTTCTTC. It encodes CASSRRLAGDRHEQFF.

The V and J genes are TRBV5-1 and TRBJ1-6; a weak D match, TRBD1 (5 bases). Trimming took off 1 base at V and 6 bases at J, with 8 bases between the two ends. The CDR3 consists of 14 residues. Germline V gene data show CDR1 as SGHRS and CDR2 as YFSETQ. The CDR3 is CASSLKTVNSPLHF. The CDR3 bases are TGCGCCAGCAGCTTGAAGACAGTTAATTCACCCCTCCACTTT. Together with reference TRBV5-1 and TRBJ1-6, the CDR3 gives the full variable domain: KAGVTQTPRYLIKTRGQQVTLSCSPISGHRSVSWYQQTPGQGLQFLFEYFSETQRNKGNFPGRFSGRQFSNSRSEMNVSTLELGDSALYLCASSLKTVNSPLHFGNGTRLTVT.

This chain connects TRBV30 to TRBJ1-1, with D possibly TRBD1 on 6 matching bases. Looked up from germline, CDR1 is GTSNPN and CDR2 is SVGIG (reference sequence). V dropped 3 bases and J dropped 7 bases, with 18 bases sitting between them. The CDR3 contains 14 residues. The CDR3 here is CAWSMGPEGGEAFF. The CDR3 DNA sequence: TGTGCCTGGAGCATGGGGCCGGAAGGGGGTGAAGCTTTCTTT.

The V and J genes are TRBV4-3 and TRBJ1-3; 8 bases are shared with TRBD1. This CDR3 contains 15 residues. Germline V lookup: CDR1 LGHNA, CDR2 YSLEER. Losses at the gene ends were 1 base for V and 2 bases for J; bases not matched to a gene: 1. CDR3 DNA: TGCGCCAGCAGCCAAGGACAGGGGACTGGAAACACCATATATTTT. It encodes CASSQGQGTGNTIYF.

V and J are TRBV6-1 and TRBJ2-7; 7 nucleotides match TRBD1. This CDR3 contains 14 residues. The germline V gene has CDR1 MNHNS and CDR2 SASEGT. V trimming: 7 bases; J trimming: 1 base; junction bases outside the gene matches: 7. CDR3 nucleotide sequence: TGTGCCAGCACCAACGGACAGGCTTCCTACGAGCAGTACTTC. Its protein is CASTNGQASYEQYF.

Written as DNA, the CDR3 is TGTGCCAGCAGCAGAGGACTTAACACCGGGGAGCTGTTTTTT. The encoded protein is CASSRGLNTGELFF. This chain joins TRBV7-8 and TRBJ2-2; a weak D match, TRBD2 (5 bases). Trimming stripped 5 bases from V and 2 bases from J, with 9 bases between. The germline V gene encodes CDR1 SGHVS and CDR2 FQNEAQ. This CDR3 is 14 amino acids long.

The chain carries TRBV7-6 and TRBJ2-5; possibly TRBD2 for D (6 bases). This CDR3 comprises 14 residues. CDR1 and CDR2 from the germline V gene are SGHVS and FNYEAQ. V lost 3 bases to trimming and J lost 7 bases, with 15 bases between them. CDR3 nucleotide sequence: TGTGCCAGCAGCTTGGCGGGGACCGAGGGGACCCAGTACTTC. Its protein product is CASSLAGTEGTQYF.

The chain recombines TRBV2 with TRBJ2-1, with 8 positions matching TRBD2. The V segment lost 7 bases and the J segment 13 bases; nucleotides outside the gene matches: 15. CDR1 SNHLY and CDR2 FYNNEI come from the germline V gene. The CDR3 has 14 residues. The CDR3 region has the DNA TGTGCCAGCACGCTACTAGCGGTTGGAATGAGTCAGTTCTTC. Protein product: CASTLLAVGMSQFF.

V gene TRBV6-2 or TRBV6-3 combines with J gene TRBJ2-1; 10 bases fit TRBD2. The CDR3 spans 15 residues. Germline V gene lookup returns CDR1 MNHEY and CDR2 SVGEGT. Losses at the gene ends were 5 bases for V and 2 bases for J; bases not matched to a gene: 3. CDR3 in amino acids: CASSLSGGTYNEQFF. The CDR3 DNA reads TGTGCCAGCAGTCTTAGCGGGGGGACCTACAATGAGCAGTTCTTC.

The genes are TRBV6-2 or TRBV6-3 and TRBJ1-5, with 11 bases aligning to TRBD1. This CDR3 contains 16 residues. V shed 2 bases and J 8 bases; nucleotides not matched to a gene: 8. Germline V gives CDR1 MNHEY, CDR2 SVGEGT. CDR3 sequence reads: CASSYRWTGGMEPQHF. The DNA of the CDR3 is TGTGCCAGCAGTTACAGGTGGACAGGGGGCATGGAGCCCCAGCATTTT.